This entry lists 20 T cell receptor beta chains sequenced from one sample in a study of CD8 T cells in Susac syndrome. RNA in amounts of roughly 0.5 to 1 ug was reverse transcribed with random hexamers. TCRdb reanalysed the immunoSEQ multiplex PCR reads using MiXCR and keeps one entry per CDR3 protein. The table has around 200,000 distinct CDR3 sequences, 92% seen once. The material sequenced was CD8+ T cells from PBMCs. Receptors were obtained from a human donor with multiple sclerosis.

The CDR3 DNA reads TGTGCCAGCTTTCGAGGCCAGGGGGCTAAAAAACTGTTTTTT. Its translation: CASFRGQGAKKLFF. V and J are TRBV6-1 and TRBJ1-4, with TRBD1 identical over 8 bases. The germline V gene has CDR1 MNHNS and CDR2 SASEGT. The CDR3 covers 14 residues. V lost 8 bases and J lost 9; bases outside the gene matches: 11.

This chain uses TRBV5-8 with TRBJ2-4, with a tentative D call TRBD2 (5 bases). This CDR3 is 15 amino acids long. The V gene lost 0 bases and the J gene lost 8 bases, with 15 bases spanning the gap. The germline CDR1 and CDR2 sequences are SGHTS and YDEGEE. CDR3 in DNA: TGTGCCAGCAGCTTGGGACGGGGTGTGGGTGACATTCAGTACTTC. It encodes CASSLGRGVGDIQYF.

The CDR3, as DNA: TGTGCCAGCGGACAATCACAGAAATACGAGCAGTACTTC. As protein: CASGQSQKYEQYF. The rearrangement links TRBV27 to TRBJ2-7, with D perhaps matching TRBD1 (5 bases). V lost 8 bases to trimming and J lost 4 bases, with 15 bases between them. CDR1 MNHEY and CDR2 SMNVEV come from the germline V gene (reference sequence). The CDR3 has 13 residues.

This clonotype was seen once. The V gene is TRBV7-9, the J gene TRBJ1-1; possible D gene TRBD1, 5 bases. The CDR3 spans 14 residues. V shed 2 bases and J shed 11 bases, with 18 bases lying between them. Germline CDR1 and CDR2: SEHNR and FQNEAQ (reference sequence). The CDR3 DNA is TGTGCCAGCAGCTTACAGGGACCCCGGGAAGGCGCTTTCTTT. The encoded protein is CASSLQGPREGAFF.

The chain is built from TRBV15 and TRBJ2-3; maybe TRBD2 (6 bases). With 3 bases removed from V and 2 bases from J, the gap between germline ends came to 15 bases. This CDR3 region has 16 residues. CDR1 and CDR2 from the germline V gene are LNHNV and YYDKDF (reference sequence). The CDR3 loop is CATSRYGLPFTDTQYF. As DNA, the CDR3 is TGTGCCACCAGCAGGTACGGACTACCCTTCACAGATACGCAGTATTTT.

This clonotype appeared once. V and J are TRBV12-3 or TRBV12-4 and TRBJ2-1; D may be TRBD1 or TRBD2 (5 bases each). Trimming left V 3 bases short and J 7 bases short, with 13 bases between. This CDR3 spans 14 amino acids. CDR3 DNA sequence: TGTGCCAGCAGTTTCGGGACCGGTGGAAATGAGCAGTTCTTC. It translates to CASSFGTGGNEQFF.

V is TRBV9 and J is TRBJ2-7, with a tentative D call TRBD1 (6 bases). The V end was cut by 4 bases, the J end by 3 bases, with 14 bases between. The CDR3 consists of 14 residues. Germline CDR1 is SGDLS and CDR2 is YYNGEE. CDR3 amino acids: CASSPQGNGYEQYF. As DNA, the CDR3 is TGTGCCAGCAGCCCACAGGGTAACGGCTACGAGCAGTACTTC.

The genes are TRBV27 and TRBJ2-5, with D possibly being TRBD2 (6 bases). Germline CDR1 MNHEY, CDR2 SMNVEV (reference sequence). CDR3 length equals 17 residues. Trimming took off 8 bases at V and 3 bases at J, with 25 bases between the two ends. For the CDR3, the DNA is TGTGCCAGCGCCTGGGGTAGCGGTCAAGTTTTAAAAGAGACCCAGTACTTC. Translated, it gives CASAWGSGQVLKETQYF.

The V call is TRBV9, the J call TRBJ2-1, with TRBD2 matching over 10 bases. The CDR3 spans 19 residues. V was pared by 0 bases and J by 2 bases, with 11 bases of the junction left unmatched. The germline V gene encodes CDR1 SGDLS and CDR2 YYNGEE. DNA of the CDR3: TGTGCCAGCAGCGTAGGCGGGTTGGGAGCGGGAGGGCCCTACAATGAGCAGTTCTTC. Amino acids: CASSVGGLGAGGPYNEQFF.

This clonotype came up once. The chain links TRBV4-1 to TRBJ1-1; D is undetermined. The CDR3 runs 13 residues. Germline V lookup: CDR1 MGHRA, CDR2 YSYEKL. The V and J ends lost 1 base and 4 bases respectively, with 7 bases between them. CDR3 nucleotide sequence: TGCGCCAGCAGCCAAGCCGGATCCACTGAAGCTTTCTTT. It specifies CASSQAGSTEAFF.

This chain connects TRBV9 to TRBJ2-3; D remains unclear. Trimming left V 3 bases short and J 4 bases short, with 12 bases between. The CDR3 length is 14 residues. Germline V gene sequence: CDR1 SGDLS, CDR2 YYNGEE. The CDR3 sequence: CASSAGTRPDTQYF. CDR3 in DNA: TGTGCCAGCAGCGCAGGTACAAGACCAGATACGCAGTATTTT.

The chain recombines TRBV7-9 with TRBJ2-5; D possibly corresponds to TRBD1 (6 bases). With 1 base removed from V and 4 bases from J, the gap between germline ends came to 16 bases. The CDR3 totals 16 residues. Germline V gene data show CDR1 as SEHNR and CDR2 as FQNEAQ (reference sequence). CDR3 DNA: TGTGCCAGCAGCTTAGTCTTATCAGGGGACGGAGAGACCCAGTACTTC. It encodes CASSLVLSGDGETQYF.

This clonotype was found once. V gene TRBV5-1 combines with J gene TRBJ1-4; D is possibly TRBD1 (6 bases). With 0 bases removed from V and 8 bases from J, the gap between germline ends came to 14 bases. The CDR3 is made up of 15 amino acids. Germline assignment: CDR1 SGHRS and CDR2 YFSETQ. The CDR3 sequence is CASSLGQDHREKLFF. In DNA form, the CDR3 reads TGCGCCAGCAGCTTGGGACAGGACCACAGGGAAAAACTGTTTTTT.

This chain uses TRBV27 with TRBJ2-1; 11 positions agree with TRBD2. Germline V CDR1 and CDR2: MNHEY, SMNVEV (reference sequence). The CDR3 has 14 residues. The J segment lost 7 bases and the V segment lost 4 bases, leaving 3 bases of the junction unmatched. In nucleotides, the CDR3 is TGTGCCAGCAGTTCACTAGCGGGAGTGAATGAGCAGTTCTTC. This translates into CASSSLAGVNEQFF.

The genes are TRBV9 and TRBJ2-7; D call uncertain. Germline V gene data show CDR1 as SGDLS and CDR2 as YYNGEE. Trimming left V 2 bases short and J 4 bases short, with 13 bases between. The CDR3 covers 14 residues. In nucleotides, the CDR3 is TGTGCCAGCAGCGTGGGCCTTATGGGTTACGAGCAGTACTTC. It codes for CASSVGLMGYEQYF.

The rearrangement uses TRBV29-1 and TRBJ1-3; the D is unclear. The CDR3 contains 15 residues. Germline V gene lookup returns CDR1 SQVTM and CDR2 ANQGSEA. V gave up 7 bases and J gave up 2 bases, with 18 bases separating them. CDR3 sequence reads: CSAVGAGFAGNTIYF. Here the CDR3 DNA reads TGCAGCGCTGTCGGTGCGGGTTTCGCTGGAAACACCATATATTTT.

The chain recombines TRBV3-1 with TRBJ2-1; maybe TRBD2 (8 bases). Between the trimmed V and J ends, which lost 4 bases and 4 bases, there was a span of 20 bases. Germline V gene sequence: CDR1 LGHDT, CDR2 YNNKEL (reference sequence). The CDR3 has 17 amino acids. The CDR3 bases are TGTGCCAGCAGCCTCCACAGGGGAGCGGGGGTTTACAATGAGCAGTTCTTC. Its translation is CASSLHRGAGVYNEQFF.

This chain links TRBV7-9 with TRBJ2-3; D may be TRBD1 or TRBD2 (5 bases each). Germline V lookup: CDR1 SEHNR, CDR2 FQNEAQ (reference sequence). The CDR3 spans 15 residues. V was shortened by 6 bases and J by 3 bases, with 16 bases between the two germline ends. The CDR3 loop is CASRSPPGLTDTQYF. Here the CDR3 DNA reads TGTGCCAGCAGATCCCCCCCGGGGCTGACAGATACGCAGTATTTT. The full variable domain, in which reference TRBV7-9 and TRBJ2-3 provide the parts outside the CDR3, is DTGVSQNPRHKITKRGQNVTFRCDPISEHNRLYWYRQTLGQGPEFLTYFQNEAQLEKSRLLSDRFSAERPKGSFSTLEIQRTEQGDSAMYLCASRSPPGLTDTQYFGPGTRLTVL.

In DNA form, the CDR3 reads TGTGCCAGCAGCCCATCTCTAGTACGAGAGACCCAGTACTTC. It translates to CASSPSLVRETQYF. This chain joins TRBV11-2 and TRBJ2-5; D is unclear. This CDR3 contains 14 residues. CDR1 and CDR2 from the germline V gene are SGHAT and FQNNGV. Trimming stripped 5 bases from V and 4 bases from J, with 14 bases between.

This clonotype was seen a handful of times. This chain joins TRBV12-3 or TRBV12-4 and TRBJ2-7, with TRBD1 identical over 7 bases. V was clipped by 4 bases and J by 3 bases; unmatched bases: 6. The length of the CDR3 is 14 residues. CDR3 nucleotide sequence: TGTGCCAGCAGTTCCCCCGGGACAGTCTACGAGCAGTACTTC. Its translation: CASSSPGTVYEQYF.